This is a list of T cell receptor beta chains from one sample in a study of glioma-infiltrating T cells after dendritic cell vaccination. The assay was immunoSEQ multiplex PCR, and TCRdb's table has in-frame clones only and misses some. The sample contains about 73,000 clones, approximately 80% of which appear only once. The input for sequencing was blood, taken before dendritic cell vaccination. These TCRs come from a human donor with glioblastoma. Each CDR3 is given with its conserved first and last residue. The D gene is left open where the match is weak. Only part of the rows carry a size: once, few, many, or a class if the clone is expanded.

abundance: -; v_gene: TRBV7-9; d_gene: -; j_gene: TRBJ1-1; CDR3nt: TGTGCCAGCAGCTTCGACGGGGGAGACACTGAAGCTTTCTTT; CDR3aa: CASSFDGGDTEAFF
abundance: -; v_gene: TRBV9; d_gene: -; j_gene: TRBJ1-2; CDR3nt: TGTGCCAGCAGCGTAGGGGGAGGGTCGGGCGGCTACACCTTC; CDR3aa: CASSVGGGSGGYTF
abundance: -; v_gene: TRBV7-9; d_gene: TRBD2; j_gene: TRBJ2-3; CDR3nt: TGTGCCAGCAGCAAGACTAGCGGGGTCACAGATACGCAGTATTTT; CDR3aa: CASSKTSGVTDTQYF
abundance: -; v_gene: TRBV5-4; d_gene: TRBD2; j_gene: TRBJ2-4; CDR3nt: TGTGCCAGCAGCCCCAAACTAGCGGGAGGGCCCAAAAACATTCAGTACTTC; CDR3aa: CASSPKLAGGPKNIQYF
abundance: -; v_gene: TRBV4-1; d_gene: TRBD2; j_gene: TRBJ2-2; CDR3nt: TGCGCCAGCAGCCAACGAGAGCTAGCGGGGAACACCGGGGAGCTGTTTTTT; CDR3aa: CASSQRELAGNTGELFF
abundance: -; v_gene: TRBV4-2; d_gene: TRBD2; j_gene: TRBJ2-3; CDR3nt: TGTGCCAGCAGCCTGACTAGCGGGAGGACTAGCACAGATACGCAGTATTTT; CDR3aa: CASSLTSGRTSTDTQYF
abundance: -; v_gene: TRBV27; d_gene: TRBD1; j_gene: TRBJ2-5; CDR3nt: TGTGCCAGCAGTTGGACAACAGGGGACGAGACCCAGTACTTC; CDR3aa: CASSWTTGDETQYF
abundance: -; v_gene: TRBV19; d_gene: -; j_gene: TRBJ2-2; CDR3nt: TGTGCCAGTAGTCCTCCCGGGATCCCGCCCGGGGAGCTGTTTTTT; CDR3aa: CASSPPGIPPGELFF
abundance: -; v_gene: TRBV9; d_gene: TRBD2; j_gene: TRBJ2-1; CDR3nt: TGTGCCAGCAGCGTAGATAGCGGGATGCACAATGAGCAGTTCTTC; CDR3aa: CASSVDSGMHNEQFF
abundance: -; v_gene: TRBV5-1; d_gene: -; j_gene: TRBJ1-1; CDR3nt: TGCGCCAGCAGCTTGGGGCAGAAGAACACTGAAGCTTTCTTT; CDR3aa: CASSLGQKNTEAFF
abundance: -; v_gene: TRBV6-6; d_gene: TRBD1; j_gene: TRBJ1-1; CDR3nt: TGTGCCAGCATTCCAAAACAGGGGGCCGGCACTGAAGCTTTCTTT; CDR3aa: CASIPKQGAGTEAFF
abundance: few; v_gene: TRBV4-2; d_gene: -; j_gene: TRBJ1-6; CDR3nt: TGTGCCAGCAGCCAAGATGGGGACTCCCGCCGACCCCTCCACTTT; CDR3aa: CASSQDGDSRRPLHF
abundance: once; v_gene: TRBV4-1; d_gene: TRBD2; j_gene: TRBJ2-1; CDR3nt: TGCGCCAGCAGCCAATTCTTTAGCGGGGTTACCAATGAGCAGTTCTTC; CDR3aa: CASSQFFSGVTNEQFF
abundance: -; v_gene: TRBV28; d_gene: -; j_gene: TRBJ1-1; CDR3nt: TGTGCCAGCAGTTCGTACAGGGATGGGAACACTGAAGCTTTCTTT; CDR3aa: CASSSYRDGNTEAFF
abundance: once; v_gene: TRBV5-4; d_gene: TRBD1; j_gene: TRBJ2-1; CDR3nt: TGTGCCAGCAGCTCGGGACAGGGTTTCTCCTACAATGAGCAGTTCTTC; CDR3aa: CASSSGQGFSYNEQFF
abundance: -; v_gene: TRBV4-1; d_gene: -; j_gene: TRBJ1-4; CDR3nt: TGCGCCAGCAGCACCGGAGGTCTAGCTAATGAAAAACTGTTTTTT; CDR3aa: CASSTGGLANEKLFF
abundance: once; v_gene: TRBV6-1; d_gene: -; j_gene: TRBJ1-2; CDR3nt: TGTGCCAGCAGCAAGCAGGGGTCTAACTATGGCTACACCTTC; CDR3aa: CASSKQGSNYGYTF
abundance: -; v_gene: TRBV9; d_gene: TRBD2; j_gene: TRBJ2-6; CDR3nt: TGTGCCAGCAGCGTAGGATGGACTAGCTCTGGGGCCAACGTCCTGACTTTC; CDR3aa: CASSVGWTSSGANVLTF
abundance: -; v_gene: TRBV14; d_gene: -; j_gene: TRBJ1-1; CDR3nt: TGTGCCAGCAGCCAAGTCACCGGGACACTGAACACTGAAGCTTTCTTT; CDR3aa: CASSQVTGTLNTEAFF
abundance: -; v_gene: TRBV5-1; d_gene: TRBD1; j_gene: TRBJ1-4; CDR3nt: TGCGCCAGCAGCTTCCGGGACAGGGGTCCTACAACTAATGAAAAACTGTTTTTT; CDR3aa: CASSFRDRGPTTNEKLFF
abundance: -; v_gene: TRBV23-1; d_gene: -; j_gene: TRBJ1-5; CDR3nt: TGCGCCAGCAGTCAATCTCGGAGGGGACGACAGCCCCAGCATTTT; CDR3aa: CASSQSRRGRQPQHF
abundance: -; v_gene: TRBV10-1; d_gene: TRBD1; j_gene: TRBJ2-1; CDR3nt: TGCGCCAGCAAACCGGGACAGGGGGTCGTTTCCTACAATGAGCAGTTCTTC; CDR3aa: CASKPGQGVVSYNEQFF
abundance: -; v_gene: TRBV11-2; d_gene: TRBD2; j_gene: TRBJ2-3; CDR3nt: TGTGCCAGCAGCTACGGACTAGCGGGAGCTCAAGATACGCAGTATTTT; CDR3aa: CASSYGLAGAQDTQYF
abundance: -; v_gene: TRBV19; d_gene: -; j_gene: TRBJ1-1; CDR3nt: TGTGCCTCAGGTCGTCTGAACACTGAAGCTTTCTTT; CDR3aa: CASGRLNTEAFF
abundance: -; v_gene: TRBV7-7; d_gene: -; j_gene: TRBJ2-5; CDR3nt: TGTGCCAGCAGCATACAGACAGGTCGGGAGACCCAGTACTTC; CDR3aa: CASSIQTGRETQYF
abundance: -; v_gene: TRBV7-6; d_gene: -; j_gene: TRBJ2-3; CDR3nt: TGTGCCAGCAGCACAGAGGCAGGGACAGATACGCAGTATTTT; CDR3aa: CASSTEAGTDTQYF
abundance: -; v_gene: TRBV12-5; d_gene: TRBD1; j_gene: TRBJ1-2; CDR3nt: TGTGCTAGTGGGTGGGACAGGCACAACTATGGCTACACCTTC; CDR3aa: CASGWDRHNYGYTF
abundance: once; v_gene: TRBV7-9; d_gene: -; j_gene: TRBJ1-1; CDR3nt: TGTGCCAGCAGCCTGATGACAGCGAACACTGAAGCTTTCTTT; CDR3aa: CASSLMTANTEAFF
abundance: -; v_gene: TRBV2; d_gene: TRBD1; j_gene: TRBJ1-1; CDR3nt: TGTGCCAGCAGGACAGGGGTGGGGAACACTGAAGCTTTCTTT; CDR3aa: CASRTGVGNTEAFF
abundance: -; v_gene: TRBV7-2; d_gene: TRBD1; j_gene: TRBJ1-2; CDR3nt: TGTGCCAGCAGCTTAGCACAGGGGAACTATGGCTACACCTTC; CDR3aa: CASSLAQGNYGYTF
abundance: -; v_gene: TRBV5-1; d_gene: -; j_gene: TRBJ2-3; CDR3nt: TGCGCCAGCAGCTTAATCCGGGGGACGAGCACAGATACGCAGTATTTT; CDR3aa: CASSLIRGTSTDTQYF
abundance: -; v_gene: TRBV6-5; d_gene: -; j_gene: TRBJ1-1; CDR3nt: TGTGCCAGCAGCTCAAACTCGGGGTCCACTGAAGCTTTCTTT; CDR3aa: CASSSNSGSTEAFF
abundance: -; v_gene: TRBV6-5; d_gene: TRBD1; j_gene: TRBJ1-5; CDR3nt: TGTGCCAGCAGTTTAAGACAGGGAGTTTTGAATCAGCCCCAGCATTTT; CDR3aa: CASSLRQGVLNQPQHF
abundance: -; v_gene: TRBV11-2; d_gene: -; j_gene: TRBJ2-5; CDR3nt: TGTGCCAGCAGCTTAGTTCTTTCCCTGGCACAAGAGACCCAGTACTTC; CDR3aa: CASSLVLSLAQETQYF
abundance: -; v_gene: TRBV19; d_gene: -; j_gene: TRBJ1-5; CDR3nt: TGTGCCAGTAGTGTTAGGGGGGGCACGAGCAATCAGCCCCAGCATTTT; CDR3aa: CASSVRGGTSNQPQHF
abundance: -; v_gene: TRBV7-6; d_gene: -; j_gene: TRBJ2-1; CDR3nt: TGTGCCAGCAGCCCCAAATTCGTTCAAGGAGTATATGACAATGAGCAGTTCTTC; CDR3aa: CASSPKFVQGVYDNEQFF
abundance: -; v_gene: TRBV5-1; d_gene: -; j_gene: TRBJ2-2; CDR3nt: TGCGCCAGCACCTCTGAGTCATCGAACACCGGGGAGCTGTTTTTT; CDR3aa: CASTSESSNTGELFF
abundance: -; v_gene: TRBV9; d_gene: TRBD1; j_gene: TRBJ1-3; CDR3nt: TGTGCCAGCAGCGTACGACCAGGGGGGACCGTTGGAAACACCATATATTTT; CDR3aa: CASSVRPGGTVGNTIYF
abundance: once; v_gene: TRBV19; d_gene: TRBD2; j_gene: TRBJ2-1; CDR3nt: TGTGCCAGTACCCAAAGAACTAGCGGAACCTACAATGAGCAGTTCTTC; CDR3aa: CASTQRTSGTYNEQFF
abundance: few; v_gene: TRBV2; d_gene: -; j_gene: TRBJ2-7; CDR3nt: TGTGCCAGCAGAACCCTCGGGTTCGGAGCCTACGAGCAGTACTTC; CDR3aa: CASRTLGFGAYEQYF
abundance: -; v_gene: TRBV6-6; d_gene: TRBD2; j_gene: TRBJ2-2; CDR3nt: TGTGCCAGCGGGGGGGGCACCGGGGAGCTGTTTTTT; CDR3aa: CASGGGTGELFF
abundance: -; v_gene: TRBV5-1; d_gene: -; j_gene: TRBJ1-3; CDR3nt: TGCGCCAGCAGCGGGCTCCCTGGAATCTCTGGAAACACCATATATTTT; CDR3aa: CASSGLPGISGNTIYF
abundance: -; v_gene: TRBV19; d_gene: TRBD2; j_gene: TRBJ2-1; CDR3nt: TGTGCCAGCGCGCGTGAGCGGGGGGGCGGTGAGCAGTTCTTC; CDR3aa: CASARERGGGEQFF
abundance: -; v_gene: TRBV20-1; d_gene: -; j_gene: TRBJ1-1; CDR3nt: TGCAGTGCTGACAGGAACACTGAAGCTTTCTTT; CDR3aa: CSADRNTEAFF
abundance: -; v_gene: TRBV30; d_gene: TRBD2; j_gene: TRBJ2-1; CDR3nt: TGTGCCTGGAGTGCCCCGGGGGGTAGCGGGAGGCCCTCCTACAATGAGCAGTTCTTC; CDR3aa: CAWSAPGGSGRPSYNEQFF
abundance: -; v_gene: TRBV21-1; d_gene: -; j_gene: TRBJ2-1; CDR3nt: TGTGCCAGCACGAGACAGGGGATAAATGAGCAGTTCTTC; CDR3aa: CASTRQGINEQFF
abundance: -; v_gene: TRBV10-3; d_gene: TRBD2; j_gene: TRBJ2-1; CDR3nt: TGTGCCATCAGTGAGTCTGACGGGAGGGCCTTTGGGGATGAGCAGTTCTTC; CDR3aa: CAISESDGRAFGDEQFF
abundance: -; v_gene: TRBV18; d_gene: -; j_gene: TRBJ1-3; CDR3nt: TGTGCCAGCTCACAGGGCGGGGCAAACTCTGGAAACACCATATATTTT; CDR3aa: CASSQGGANSGNTIYF